The 5 T cell receptor beta chains listed next were all sequenced from one sample in a study of T-cell reconstitution after alpha-beta-depleted transplantation in children. Library preparation (for TCRbeta) was performed with unique molecular identifiers. TCRdb re-called the PCR reads with MiXCR, one entry per CDR3 protein. Altogether around 490,000 distinct CDR3 sequences are present, approximately 10% being singletons, with the ten largest covering approximately 14%. Sequenced here: PBMCs, mostly from graft donor cells, sampled 180 days after TCRalphabeta/CD19-depleted stem cell transplant. The receptors were gathered from a female patient aged 2 to 10 who had a stem cell transplant for aplastic anemia, so the T cells may come from the graft donor.

This clonotype showed up just a few times. This chain links TRBV10-3 with TRBJ1-3; D is possibly TRBD1 (5 bases). CDR1 is ENHRY and CDR2 is SYGVKD in the germline V gene. The CDR3 covers 14 residues. Trimming pared 7 bases from V and 2 bases from J, leaving 12 bases between. This CDR3 is CAITIGGAGNTIYF. CDR3 in DNA: TGTGCCATCACGATTGGGGGAGCTGGAAACACCATATATTTT.

This clonotype appeared a few times. The CDR3 spells CSVISGSAQYF. CDR3 nucleotide sequence: TGCAGCGTTATTAGCGGGAGTGCCCAGTACTTC. V usage is TRBV29-1 and J usage is TRBJ2-5; 9 bases agree with TRBD2. The CDR3 is 11 amino acids. With V trimmed by 5 bases and J by 9 bases, 4 bases remained unmatched. The germline V gene encodes CDR1 SQVTM and CDR2 ANQGSEA. Filled out from reference TRBV29-1 and TRBJ2-5, the complete variable domain reads SAVISQKPSRDICQRGTSLTIQCQVDSQVTMMFWYRQQPGQSLTLIATANQGSEATYESGFVIDKFPISRPNLTFSTLTVSNMSPEDSSIYLCSVISGSAQYFGPGTRLLVL.

V usage is TRBV5-6 and J usage is TRBJ1-5; 8 positions agree with TRBD1. V shed 7 bases and J 0 bases; nucleotides not matched to a gene: 15. The CDR3 is 18 amino acids. Germline-derived CDR1 and CDR2 are SGHDT and YYEEEE. CDR3: CASGPALPGGYSNQPQHF. The CDR3 nucleotides read TGTGCCAGCGGCCCGGCGCTCCCAGGGGGCTATAGCAATCAGCCCCAGCATTTT.

As concerns this clonotype: A much larger clone lies a single base off, so this may be a read error. This chain connects TRBV29-1 to TRBJ2-3; D might be TRBD1 or TRBD2, each matching 6 bases. Germline V gene lookup returns CDR1 SQVTM and CDR2 ANQGSEA. This CDR3 is 15 amino acids long. CDR3 nucleotides: TGCAGCGTTGAGGGGGGCAGGAGCTACACAGATCCGCAGTATTTT. It codes for CSVEGGRSYTDPQYF.

This clonotype was counted at least ten times. This chain links TRBV20-1 with TRBJ2-5, with D perhaps TRBD1 (6 bases). The V gene's germline CDR1 is DFQATT and CDR2 SNEGSKA (reference sequence). CDR3 length equals 14 residues. V lost 5 bases and J lost 4, with 17 bases in between. The CDR3: CSALSQGGGETQYF. As DNA, the CDR3 is TGCAGTGCTCTATCACAGGGTGGAGGAGAGACCCAGTACTTC.